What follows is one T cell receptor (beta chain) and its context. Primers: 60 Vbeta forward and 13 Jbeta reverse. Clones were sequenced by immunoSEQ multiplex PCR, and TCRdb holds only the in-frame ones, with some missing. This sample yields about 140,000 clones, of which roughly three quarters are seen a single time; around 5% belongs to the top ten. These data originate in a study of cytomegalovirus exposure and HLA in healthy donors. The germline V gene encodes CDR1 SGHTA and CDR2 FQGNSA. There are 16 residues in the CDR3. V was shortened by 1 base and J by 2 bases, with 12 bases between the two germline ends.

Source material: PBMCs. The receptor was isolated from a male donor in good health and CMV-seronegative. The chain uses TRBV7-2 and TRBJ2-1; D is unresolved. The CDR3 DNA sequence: TGTGCCAGCAGCTTAGAAAGGCGGCGTACCTACAATGAGCAGTTCTTC. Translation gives CASSLERRRTYNEQFF.